This TCR beta chain was recovered during a study of PD-1 and CTLA-4 blockade in melanoma. The CDR3 contains 17 residues. This clone was seen a handful of times. TCRdb keeps only in-frame clones here, not all; method: immunoSEQ multiplex PCR. The table shows about 16,000 clones, with about 73% occurring only once. Sequencing was performed on CD8+ T cells from peripheral blood, taken from a patient given anti-PD-1 treatment. The chain recombines TRBV21-1 with TRBJ2-3; the DNA was not compared with TRBD2, the D call given in the table. TRBV21-1 corresponds to a pseudogene. This TCR was recovered from a human donor with melanoma. This CDR3 reads CASSKGSSVRPTDTQYF. CDR3 bases: TGTGCCAGCAGCAAAGGGTCGAGCGTTAGACCCACAGATACGCAGTATTTT.